Listed here is a single T cell receptor (beta chain). Its antigen is undetermined. This record belongs to a study of cytomegalovirus exposure and HLA in healthy donors. Findings and limits, study-wide: In an earlier analysis, most TCR beta V segments were productive about 87% or about 30% of the time. The authors reported that TCR beta sequences could predict HLA-A and HLA-B alleles. These predictions were accurate for most subjects in the first cohort. Cytomegalovirus-associated TCR beta chains were listed, numbering more than 150. When a later analysis compared HLA-associated TCR beta chains with equally common others, the HLA-associated chains turned out to be more clonally expanded and to have lower generation probabilities.

It was with 60 Vbeta and 13 Jbeta primers that the PCR ran. Sequenced by immunoSEQ multiplex PCR; TCRdb stores in-frame clones only, minus some. This table holds about 140,000 clones, roughly 76% found once. The receptor comes from a female donor in good health and CMV-seronegative. Sequencing used PBMCs.

In DNA, the CDR3 is TGCGCCAGCAGCCATTTTGGGACTAGCGGGAGCAATGAGCAGTTCTTC. Translating gives CASSHFGTSGSNEQFF. The chain employs TRBV4-1 and TRBJ2-1; 14 nucleotides match TRBD2. The CDR3 extends over 16 amino acids. Germline assignment: CDR1 MGHRA and CDR2 YSYEKL. The ends lost 3 bases at V and 6 bases at J; junction bases unmatched: 4.